What follows describes a single TCR beta chain. Its antigen is as yet unknown. The study reverse transcribed the entire isolated RNA, so it sequenced expressed TCRB transcripts. Libraries were prepared by immunoSEQ multiplex PCR; TCRdb keeps only in-frame clonotypes and omits some of them. Among about 650,000 clones listed, approximately 13% were seen once. These data belong to a study of beta chain features in type 1 diabetes. Findings and limits, study-wide: cDNA-based sequencing might over-represent cells highly expressing TCR. All four CD4+ subsets from Type 1 diabetes patients carried moderately but significantly shorter TCRB CDR3s. Type 1 diabetes patients had VDJ junctions that carried fewer insertions and more deletions.

With 6 bases clipped from V and 4 bases from J, the junction kept 8 bases outside the gene matches. The CDR3 contains 14 residues. Germline values: CDR1 GTSNPN, CDR2 SVGIG (reference sequence). The chain combines TRBV30 with TRBJ2-1; 8 nucleotides line up with TRBD2. The TCR comes from a man aged 25 to 40 with type 1 diabetes. Specimen: naive CD4+ T cells from blood. DNA of the CDR3: TGTGCCTGTAGCGGGACACCCCCTTACAATGAGCAGTTCTTC. Residues: CACSGTPPYNEQFF. Drawing the rest from reference TRBV30 and TRBJ2-1, the complete variable domain is SQTIHQWPATLVQPVGSPLSLECTVEGTSNPNLYWYRQAAGRGLQLLFYSVGIGQISSEVPQNLSASRPQDRQFILSSKKLLLSDSGFYLCACSGTPPYNEQFFGPGTRLTVL.